This T cell receptor beta chain was sequenced during a study of T cell responses to AZD1222 COVID-19 vaccine. Study-wide results and limits: Only 6 or 7 AZD1222 recipients tested seropositive at baseline. White British people made up most donors, females outnumbered males, and clonal diversity was possibly underestimated. Sampling that yielded the repertoires occurred only after the peak T cell response. CD4 TCRs associated with vaccination spanned spike, dominating at 160-218 and 743-854.

The CDR3 runs to 14 residues. Germline CDR1 SGHNT, CDR2 YYREEE (reference sequence). Trimming took 2 bases from V and 5 from J, leaving 13 bases between them. This clone was detected only once. Its specificity is unknown. Sequencing was performed with immunoSEQ multiplex PCR; in TCRdb, only in-frame clones are kept and a portion is missing. The table includes approximately 120,000 clones, roughly nine tenths detected once. Source: peripheral blood, taken on day 0 of AZD1222 vaccination. The J gene is TRBJ1-1, the V gene TRBV5-4; D is perhaps TRBD1 (5 bases). The receptor was isolated from an adult in good health. The CDR3, as DNA: TGTGCCAGCAGCTTTCAGAGGGGAGGGACTGAAGCTTTCTTT. Amino acid sequence: CASSFQRGGTEAFF. Variable domain in full (rest from reference TRBV5-4 and TRBJ1-1): ETGVTQSPTHLIKTRGQQVTLRCSSQSGHNTVSWYQQALGQGPQFIFQYYREEENGRGNFPPRFSGLQFPNYSSELNVNALELDDSALYLCASSFQRGGTEAFFGQGTRLTVV.